These T cell receptor beta chains were read from a single sample in a study of CD8 T cells in ankylosing spondylitis. Each CDR3 protein is one row after TCRdb ran MiXCR on the 5' RACE reads. The repertoire holds roughly 120,000 distinct CDR3 sequences, with about 13% as singletons. The sample consisted of blood, either unsorted or a sorted T cell fraction (not recorded which). The receptors shown here come from a female donor with ankylosing spondylitis or in good health (not recorded which). Each CDR3 is given with its conserved first and last residue. Fields, in order: D gene, J gene, V gene, clone size, CDR3 DNA, CDR3 protein. The D gene is left open where the match is weak. Clone sizes are given selectively: once, few, many, or a class where the clone is expanded.

>.|TRBJ1-4|TRBV2|many
TGTGCCAGCAGTGAACCAGGGGTCAGTGAAAAACTGTTTTTT
CASSEPGVSEKLFF
>TRBD2|TRBJ2-5|TRBV6-2/TRBV6-3|.
TGTGCCAGCAGTTACTGGGCTAGCGGGGGGGCCAAGGAGACCCAGTACTTC
CASSYWASGGAKETQYF
>.|TRBJ2-3|TRBV5-1|many
TGCGCCAGCAGCTTGGCCCAGGGGTCTAGCACAGATACGCAGTATTTT
CASSLAQGSSTDTQYF
>TRBD2|TRBJ2-7|TRBV12-3/TRBV12-4|many
TGTGCCAGCAGCTCCGGGGACTGGACTAGCTCCTACGAGCAGTACTTC
CASSSGDWTSSYEQYF
>.|TRBJ2-1|TRBV12-3/TRBV12-4|few
TGTGCCAGCAGCGACATTAGCGGCCCATACAATGAGCAGTTCTTC
CASSDISGPYNEQFF
>.|TRBJ2-1|TRBV4-2|few
TGTGCCAGCAGCCAAGAAGGGCCTGTCTCCTACAATGAGCAGTTCTTC
CASSQEGPVSYNEQFF
>.|TRBJ1-1|TRBV20-1|.
TGCAGTGCTAGGGCCGCGGGGGGCGGGAACACTGAAGCTTTCTTT
CSARAAGGGNTEAFF
>TRBD1|TRBJ2-7|TRBV5-5|few
TGTGCCAGCAGACAAGGGACAGGGGCCCGTACGGAGCAGTACTTC
CASRQGTGARTEQYF
>.|TRBJ1-5|TRBV10-3|many
TGTGCCATCAGTGCAACCTCGAATCAGCCCCAGCATTTT
CAISATSNQPQHF
>TRBD1|TRBJ1-5|TRBV7-9|.
TGTGCTAGCAGCCCCGGACAGGGCCATCTGCCCGAGCATTTT
CASSPGQGHLPEHF
>.|TRBJ1-1|TRBV12-3/TRBV12-4|.
TGTGCCAGCAGTTTCTCCCAGGGCCGGTTTGCTGCTGAAGCTTTCTTT
CASSFSQGRFAAEAFF
>.|TRBJ2-3|TRBV30|.
TGTGCCTGGAGTGCAACTGATACGCAGTATTTT
CAWSATDTQYF
>TRBD1|TRBJ1-6|TRBV20-1|many
TGCAGTGCCCGACCAGGACAGGTCGGGAATTCACCCCTCCACTTT
CSARPGQVGNSPLHF
>.|TRBJ2-1|TRBV28|.
TGTGCCAGCAGACCACAGGTAGGGCGGACAGACAACAATGAGCAGTTCTTC
CASRPQVGRTDNNEQFF
>TRBD2|TRBJ2-4|TRBV7-2|.
TGTGCCAGCAGCTTAGTAGCGGGACTAGCCAAAAACATTCAGTACTTC
CASSLVAGLAKNIQYF
>.|TRBJ1-1|TRBV20-1|.
TGCAGTGCTAGCGGAGACACTGAAGCTTTCTTT
CSASGDTEAFF
>.|TRBJ1-2|TRBV27|few
TGTGCCAGCAGTTTAGTCAGCAACTATGGCTACACCTTC
CASSLVSNYGYTF
>TRBD2|TRBJ2-5|TRBV5-1|few
TGCGCCAGCAGCCCAGGTGGACTAGCGGGGGGCTTACAAGAGACCCAGTACTTC
CASSPGGLAGGLQETQYF
>.|TRBJ2-2|TRBV18|.
TGTGCCAGCTCACCATTGCTGGGGGCGCGCAGCAACACCGGGGAGCTGTTTTTT
CASSPLLGARSNTGELFF
>TRBD2|TRBJ2-1|TRBV4-2|.
TGTGCCAGCAGCCAAACTAGCGGGAGCCAGAATGAGCAGTTCTTC
CASSQTSGSQNEQFF
>.|TRBJ2-5|TRBV7-8|.
TGTGCCAGCAGCTTAGGGGTTGCAGAGACCCAGTACTTC
CASSLGVAETQYF
>TRBD2|TRBJ2-7|TRBV3-1|few
TGTGCCAGCAGCCAAGTTGGCGGGGGGCGCGAGCAGTACTTC
CASSQVGGGREQYF
>TRBD2|TRBJ2-7|TRBV20-1|.
TGCAGTGCTAGAAAACACCTAGCGGGGGGGGCCGGCTACGAGCAGTACTTC
CSARKHLAGGAGYEQYF
>.|TRBJ2-1|TRBV19|many
TGTGCCAGTAGTATTAGCGGAACTGGGCATGAGCAGTTCTTC
CASSISGTGHEQFF
>.|TRBJ2-2|TRBV2|many
TGTGCCAGCAGTGAGGCCGGGGAGCTGTTTTTT
CASSEAGELFF
>.|TRBJ2-5|TRBV20-1|few
TGCAGTGCGAAGGCGGCAGGACGACAAGAGACCCAGTACTTC
CSAKAAGRQETQYF
>.|TRBJ2-1|TRBV12-3/TRBV12-4|.
TGTGCCAGCAGCGTCCGGCGGGACCATGTCGATGAGCAGTTCTTC
CASSVRRDHVDEQFF
>TRBD2|TRBJ2-7|TRBV29-1|.
TGCAGCGTTAAGAGGACTAGCGGAACCTCCTACGAGCAGTACTTC
CSVKRTSGTSYEQYF
>TRBD2|TRBJ2-1|TRBV25-1|many
TGTGCCAGCAGTGAGGTGTCTAGCGGGAGAAATGAGCAGTTCTTC
CASSEVSSGRNEQFF
>.|TRBJ2-7|TRBV11-1|few
TGTGCCAGCAGCCCATTCACAGGCTACGAGCAGTACTTC
CASSPFTGYEQYF
>.|TRBJ2-5|TRBV12-3/TRBV12-4|many
TGTGCCAGCAGTTTCTTGGGTAGGGTGAGGGCGGACCAAGAGACCCAGTACTTC
CASSFLGRVRADQETQYF
>TRBD1|TRBJ2-5|TRBV7-9|few
TGTGCCAGCAGCGCCGGGCCTACGGGACAGATCCAAGAGACCCAGTACTTC
CASSAGPTGQIQETQYF
>TRBD1|TRBJ1-1|TRBV6-2/TRBV6-3|few
TGTGCCAGCAGGGGGGACAGGGGTACTGAAGCTTTCTTT
CASRGDRGTEAFF
>TRBD2|TRBJ2-1|TRBV28|many
TGTGCCAGCAGTTTAGGGACTAGCAGAGACAATGAGCAGTTCTTC
CASSLGTSRDNEQFF
>.|TRBJ2-7|TRBV7-9|many
TGTGCCAGCAGCGTAACCTACGAGCAGTACTTC
CASSVTYEQYF
>.|TRBJ2-3|TRBV7-2|.
TGTGCCAGCAGCGGACGGGAACTCACAGATACGCAGTATTTT
CASSGRELTDTQYF
>TRBD2|TRBJ2-7|TRBV29-1|.
TGCAGCGCCAAAGTTGGACTAGCGGGAACTTACGAGCAGTACTTC
CSAKVGLAGTYEQYF
>.|TRBJ2-1|TRBV7-6|many
TGTGCCAGCAGCTTAGGACGCAGCAATGAGCAGTTCTTC
CASSLGRSNEQFF
>TRBD2|TRBJ2-5|TRBV5-1|few
TGCGCCAGCAGCGATCCGGGACTAGCGGTCCAAGAGACCCAGTACTTC
CASSDPGLAVQETQYF
>.|TRBJ1-2|TRBV20-1|many
TGCAGTGCTAGTATCGGCCCGGGGGCGCGTAATGGCTACACCTTC
CSASIGPGARNGYTF
>.|TRBJ1-1|TRBV12-3/TRBV12-4|few
TGTGCCAGCAGCCCGAAGGGACGGAAGAACACTGAAGCTTTCTTT
CASSPKGRKNTEAFF
>.|TRBJ2-5|TRBV7-8|few
TGTGCCAGCAGCTTAAGTACTAGTGTTGAGGGGACCCAGTACTTC
CASSLSTSVEGTQYF
>TRBD2|TRBJ2-7|TRBV29-1|.
TGCAGCGTTAGCGGGGTGAACGTCTACGAGCAGTACTTC
CSVSGVNVYEQYF
>.|TRBJ2-3|TRBV6-1|.
TGTGCCAGCAGGCCATACTACGAGGGAGTCGATACGCAGTATTTT
CASRPYYEGVDTQYF